This T cell receptor beta chain came from a study of T cells in Graves' hyperthyroidism and ophthalmopathy. Study conclusions and caveats: A model using 13 V-J features told ophthalmopathy apart from stable hyperthyroidism.

RNA transcripts served as the template for amplifying TCR beta CDR3 regions. HTBI primers were employed in a first-round RT-PCR of the TCR CDR3. From the multiplex PCR reads, TCRdb called clonotypes with MiXCR, one entry per CDR3 protein. The data contain about 320,000 distinct CDR3 sequences, roughly 15% of them seen just once; the ten biggest clones take up roughly 31%. In regard to this clonotype: Its antigen is unknown. This sequence may be a read error, since a much larger clone differs from it by one base.

The sequence derives from a man in his thirties or forties with Graves' hyperthyroidism. Source material: blood.

CDR3 loop: CASSFGGLAKNIQYF. CDR3 coding DNA: TGTGCCAGCAGCTTTGGGGGACTAGCCAAAAACATTCAGTACTTC. The chain combines TRBV5-4 with TRBJ2-4; tentatively, D is TRBD2 (6 bases). CDR1 and CDR2 (germline): SGHNT, YYREEE (reference sequence). The CDR3 sequence is 15 residues long. The V gene lost 2 bases and the J gene lost 0 bases, with 9 bases spanning the gap.